This T cell receptor beta chain appears in the sequencing data of a study of blood T cell repertoires in COVID-19. Study as a whole: COVID-19 samples, acute and convalescent, were from the United States, Italy and Spain. Sources were T cells, B-cell-depleted T cells, or PBMCs; the material itself was cDNA or gDNA.

Only in-frame clones appear in the TCRdb table, and some are missing; sequencing was by immunoSEQ multiplex PCR. This sample yields about 260,000 clones, of which approximately 88% are seen a single time; 0.95% to 1.5% belongs to the top ten. V was pared by 3 bases and J by 5 bases, with 6 bases of the junction left unmatched. The CDR3 is 14 residues long. In germline, CDR1 is SGHDN, CDR2 FVKESK. Study members were between roughly 18 and 100 years old and lived in approximately 25 US regions. Participants reported their clinical history, and cohort assignment relied on those reports. This clonotype was obtained from a woman in her forties with acute COVID-19. V usage is TRBV14 and J usage is TRBJ2-5; TRBD2 matches at 7 bases. The sample comprised PBMCs or T cells enriched from blood (not recorded which). DNA for the CDR3: TGTGCCAGCAGCCACAACAGCGGGGTGGAGACCCAGTACTTC. This gives the protein CASSHNSGVETQYF.